This entry is about one TCR beta chain. No antigen is known for it. Only in-frame clones appear in the TCRdb table, and some are missing; sequencing was by immunoSEQ multiplex PCR. The profile shows about 400,000 clones, about 88% of them singletons. The germline V gene encodes CDR1 MDHEN and CDR2 SYDVKM. With 3 bases clipped from V and 8 bases from J, the junction kept 13 bases outside the gene matches. This CDR3 is 19 amino acids long. This record comes from a study of Ad26.COV2.S vaccination and SARS-CoV-2 variants. On the study more broadly: The vaccine Ad26.COV2.S was put into the muscle once, or twice with 56 days between. Study findings and constraints: Reportedly, spike-specific CD8+ and CD4+ T cell responses achieved substantial breadth once vaccination had taken place. Total T cell responses may have been underestimated by the TCR breadth and depth analyses.

Treatment meaning: over 15 received Ad26.COV2.S at low or high dose, single or two shots; about 5 received placebo; per-sample allocation not given. Samples analyzed were those drawn on day 63 after the first vaccine or placebo injection. This adult donor, from Boston, was 18-55 years old. The receptor comes from a person aged 18-65 years who received the Ad26.COV2.S COVID-19 vaccine or a placebo. The sample in question was peripheral blood, obtained in a trial of Ad26.COV2.S vaccine versus placebo. The J gene is TRBJ2-1, the V gene TRBV28; TRBD2 aligns across 16 bases. The chain's CDR3 is CASSLARGTSGRAGHEQFF. CDR3 DNA: TGTGCCAGCAGTTTGGCCCGGGGGACTAGCGGGAGGGCCGGCCATGAGCAGTTCTTC.